This T cell receptor beta chain was identified in a study of T cells in Graves' hyperthyroidism and ophthalmopathy. On the study more broadly: Peripheral blood samples were taken at initial diagnosis, prior to any treatment.

Ten or more counts support this clonotype. Antigen specificity is unknown. General study points: Model-based prediction identified ophthalmopathy a median roughly 6.1 months prior to its onset. Peripheral blood also featured most of the thyroid clonotypes expanded above 0.001.

The CDR3 has 15 amino acids. Germline CDR1 is SGHTA and CDR2 is FQGNSA. V was cut by 7 bases and J by 2 bases, with 17 bases left in between. Patients showing uncontrolled infection, other autoimmune disease, pregnancy or lactation were ineligible. Amplified regions were TCR beta CDR3 sequences from RNA transcripts. RT-PCR in the first round (using the HTBI primer set) targeted the TCR CDR3. TCRdb independently ran MiXCR on the multiplex PCR reads; one entry per CDR3 protein. The repertoire consists of a few hundred thousand distinct CDR3 sequences, with around 18% occurring once and the leading ten covering roughly 15%.

Sequencing input: blood. This receptor was taken from a middle-aged woman with Graves' ophthalmopathy. This chain uses TRBV7-2 with TRBJ1-2, with D perhaps matching TRBD1 (5 bases). CDR3 in DNA: TGTGCCAGCAACCCACCGGGGGGGTTAAACTATGGCTACACCTTC. This codes for CASNPPGGLNYGYTF.